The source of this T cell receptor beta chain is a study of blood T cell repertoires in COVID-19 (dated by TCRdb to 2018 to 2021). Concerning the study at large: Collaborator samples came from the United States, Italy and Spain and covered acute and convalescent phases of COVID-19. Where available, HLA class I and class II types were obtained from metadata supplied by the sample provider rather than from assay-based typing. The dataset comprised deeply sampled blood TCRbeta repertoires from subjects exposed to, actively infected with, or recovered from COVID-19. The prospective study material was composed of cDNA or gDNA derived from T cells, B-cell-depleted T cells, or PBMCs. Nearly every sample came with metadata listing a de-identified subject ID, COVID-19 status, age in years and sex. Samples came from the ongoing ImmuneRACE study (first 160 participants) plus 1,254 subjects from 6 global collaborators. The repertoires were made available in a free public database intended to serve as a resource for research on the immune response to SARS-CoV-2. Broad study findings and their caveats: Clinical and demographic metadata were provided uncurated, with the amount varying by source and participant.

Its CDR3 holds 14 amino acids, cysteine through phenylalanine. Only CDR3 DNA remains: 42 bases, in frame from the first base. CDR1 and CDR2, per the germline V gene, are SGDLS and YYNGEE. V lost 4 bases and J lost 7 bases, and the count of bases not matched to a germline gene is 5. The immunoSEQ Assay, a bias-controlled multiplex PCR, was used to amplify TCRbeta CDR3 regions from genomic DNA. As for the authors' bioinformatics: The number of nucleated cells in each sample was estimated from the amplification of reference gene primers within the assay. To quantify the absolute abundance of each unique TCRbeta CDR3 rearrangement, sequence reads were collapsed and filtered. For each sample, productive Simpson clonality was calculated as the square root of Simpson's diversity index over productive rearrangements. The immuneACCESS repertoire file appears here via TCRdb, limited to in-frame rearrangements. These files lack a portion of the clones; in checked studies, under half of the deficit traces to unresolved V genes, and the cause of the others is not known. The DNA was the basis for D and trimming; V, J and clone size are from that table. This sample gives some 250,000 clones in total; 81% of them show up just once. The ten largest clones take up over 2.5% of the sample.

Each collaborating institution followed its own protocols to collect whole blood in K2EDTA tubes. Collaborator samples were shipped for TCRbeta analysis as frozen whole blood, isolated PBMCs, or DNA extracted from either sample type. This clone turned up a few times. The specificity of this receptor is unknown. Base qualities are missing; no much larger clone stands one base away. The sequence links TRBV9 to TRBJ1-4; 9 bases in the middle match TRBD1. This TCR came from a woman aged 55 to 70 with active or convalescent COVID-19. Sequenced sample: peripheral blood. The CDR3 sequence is CASSPRTGVEKLFF. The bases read TGTGCCAGCAGCCCAAGGACAGGGGTTGAAAAACTGTTTTTT.